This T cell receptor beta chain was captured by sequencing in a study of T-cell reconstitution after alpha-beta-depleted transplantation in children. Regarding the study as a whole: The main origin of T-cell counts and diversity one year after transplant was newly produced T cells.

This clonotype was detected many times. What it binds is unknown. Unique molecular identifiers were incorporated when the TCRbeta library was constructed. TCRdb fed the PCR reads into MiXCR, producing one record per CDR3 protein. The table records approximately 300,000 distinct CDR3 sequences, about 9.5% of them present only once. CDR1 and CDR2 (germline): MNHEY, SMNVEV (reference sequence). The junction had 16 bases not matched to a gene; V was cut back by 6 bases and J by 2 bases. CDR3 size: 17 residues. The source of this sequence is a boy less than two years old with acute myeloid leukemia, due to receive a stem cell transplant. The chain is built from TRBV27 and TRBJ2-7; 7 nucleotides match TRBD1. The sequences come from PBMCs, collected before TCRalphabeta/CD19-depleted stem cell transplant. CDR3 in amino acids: CASSLVSSAGTAYEQYF. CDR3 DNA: TGTGCCAGCAGCTTAGTTAGCAGCGCCGGGACAGCCTACGAGCAGTACTTC.